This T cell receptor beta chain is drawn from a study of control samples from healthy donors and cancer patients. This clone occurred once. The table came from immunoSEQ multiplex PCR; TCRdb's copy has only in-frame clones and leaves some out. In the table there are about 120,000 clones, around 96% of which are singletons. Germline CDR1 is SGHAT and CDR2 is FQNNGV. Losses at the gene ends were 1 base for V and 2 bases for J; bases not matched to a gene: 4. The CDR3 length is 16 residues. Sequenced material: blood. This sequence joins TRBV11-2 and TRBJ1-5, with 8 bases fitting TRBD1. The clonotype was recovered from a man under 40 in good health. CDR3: CASSLAGTGGNQPQHF. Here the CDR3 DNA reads TGTGCCAGCAGCTTAGCCGGGACAGGAGGCAATCAGCCCCAGCATTTT.